The next 26 T cell receptor beta chains were all read from a single sample in a study of cytomegalovirus exposure and HLA in healthy donors. Some clones are missing from TCRdb's copy, which holds only in-frame ones; the method was immunoSEQ multiplex PCR. The table includes about 240,000 clones, about 87% detected once. The specimen was PBMCs. All receptors come from a man younger than 30 in good health and CMV-seronegative.

The chain couples TRBV11-3 to TRBJ2-2; the match to TRBD2 covers 8 bases. Trimming removed 4 bases from V and 8 bases from J; junction bases left unmatched: 9. CDR3 length equals 15 residues. Germline V gene lookup returns CDR1 SGHNT and CDR2 YENEEA. CDR3 bases: TGTGCCAGCAGCTCCAGACTAGCGCGTCGGGGGGAGCTGTTTTTT. Its translation is CASSSRLARRGELFF.

The genes are TRBV2 and TRBJ2-3, with D maybe TRBD2 (7 bases). CDR1 is SNHLY, CDR2 FYNNEI, per germline. Between the trimmed V and J ends, which lost 6 bases and 4 bases, there was a span of 17 bases. CDR3 length: 15 residues. The CDR3 here is CASREGEGSADTQYF. In DNA, the CDR3 is TGTGCCAGCAGGGAGGGGGAGGGCAGCGCAGATACGCAGTATTTT.

V usage is TRBV5-1 and J usage is TRBJ2-3; 7 nucleotides align to TRBD1. Germline CDR1 and CDR2: SGHRS and YFSETQ. Trimming at V came to 8 bases and at J to 3 bases, leaving 9 bases not matched to a gene. CDR3 length: 14 amino acids. The CDR3 DNA reads as TGCGCCAGTTCCCCTGACAGGGCAACAGATACGCAGTATTTT. Translation: CASSPDRATDTQYF.

The chain is built from TRBV5-6 and TRBJ1-4, with a possible D match to TRBD1 (5 bases). Germline CDR1 SGHDT, CDR2 YYEEEE. Trimming took 3 bases from V and 6 from J, leaving 12 bases between them. The CDR3 runs to 14 residues. CDR3 bases: TGTGCCAGCAGCTCCGGGACTTGGGATGAAAAACTGTTTTTT. Translation: CASSSGTWDEKLFF.

The chain employs TRBV29-1 and TRBJ2-7; 11 bases line up with TRBD1. Germline lookup yields CDR1 SQVTM and CDR2 ANQGSEA. J gave up 2 bases and V 5 bases, and 23 bases lay outside the gene matches. The length of the CDR3 is 20 residues. CDR3 bases: TGCAGCGTTCTGACCACTCCGGGACAGGGGGAAGCTTATCGGGCCTACGAGCAGTACTTC. Translated, it gives CSVLTTPGQGEAYRAYEQYF.

This clone is a singleton in its sample. This chain links TRBV2 with TRBJ1-5; TRBD1 aligns across 9 bases. V lost 6 bases to trimming and J lost 6 bases; unmatched junction nucleotides: 6. The germline gives CDR1 SNHLY, CDR2 FYNNEI. This CDR3 comprises 14 residues. CDR3 DNA: TGTGCCAGCAGGGACGACAGGGGGGGTCAGCCCCAGCATTTT. This translates into CASRDDRGGQPQHF.

The genes are TRBV27 and TRBJ1-1, with D possibly matching TRBD1 (6 bases). CDR1 and CDR2 (germline): MNHEY, SMNVEV (reference sequence). The length of the CDR3 is 13 residues. Trimming took 5 bases from V and 9 from J, leaving 16 bases between them. CDR3 protein: CASSVGTLFQAFF. The CDR3 nucleotides read TGTGCCAGCAGTGTCGGGACACTCTTCCAAGCTTTCTTT.

The CDR3 is CAIRIGTGNGYTF. Here the CDR3 DNA reads TGTGCCATCAGGATAGGGACAGGGAATGGCTACACCTTC. The rearrangement uses TRBV10-3 and TRBJ1-2; 9 nucleotides match TRBD1. The CDR3 spans 13 residues. The ends lost 6 bases at V and 6 bases at J; junction bases unmatched: 5. The germline V gene encodes CDR1 ENHRY and CDR2 SYGVKD.

V is TRBV7-2 and J is TRBJ2-5; 9 nucleotides align to TRBD2. Losses at the gene ends were 9 bases for V and 1 base for J; bases not matched to a gene: 6. This CDR3 has 14 amino acids. Germline CDR1 SGHTA, CDR2 FQGNSA. CDR3 residues: CASRVAGAQETQYF. In nucleotides, the CDR3 is TGTGCCAGTCGCGTAGCGGGAGCCCAAGAGACCCAGTACTTC.

This clone was seen more than once but under ten times. The chain carries TRBV28 and TRBJ1-2, with 10 nucleotides matching TRBD1. The trim removed 5 bases at V and 6 bases at J, leaving 15 bases unmatched. There are 17 residues in the CDR3. In germline, CDR1 is MDHEN, CDR2 SYDVKM. CDR3 DNA: TGTGCCAGCAGTCGAACCTTAGGCAGACAGGGGGCGAATGGCTACACCTTC. Residues: CASSRTLGRQGANGYTF.

V and J are TRBV28 and TRBJ2-7; 11 bases map to TRBD2. The CDR3 totals 15 residues. Germline assignment: CDR1 MDHEN and CDR2 SYDVKM. J gave up 3 bases and V 5 bases, and 6 bases lay outside the gene matches. CDR3 nucleotides: TGTGCCAGCAGTGTACCCGGGACTAGCGGCTACGAGCAGTACTTC. This translates into CASSVPGTSGYEQYF.

This chain joins TRBV5-6 and TRBJ2-1, with D unresolved. This CDR3 region has 12 residues. V lost 7 bases and J 4 bases, leaving 9 bases between the germline ends. The germline V gene encodes CDR1 SGHDT and CDR2 YYEEEE. CDR3 coding DNA: TGTGCCAGCTTTCAGGTTTACAATGAGCAGTTCTTC. Protein product: CASFQVYNEQFF.

This clone has only a few counts. The rearrangement uses TRBV5-6 and TRBJ2-3; the match to TRBD2 covers 8 bases. The germline V gene has CDR1 SGHDT and CDR2 YYEEEE. The CDR3 runs 19 residues. Germline trimming cut 3 bases from V and 0 bases from J; bases unmatched to any gene: 15. The CDR3 protein is CASSSPEAGAISSTDTQYF. In nucleotides, the CDR3 is TGTGCCAGCAGCTCACCAGAAGCGGGAGCAATTTCTAGCACAGATACGCAGTATTTT.

The rearrangement joins TRBV25-1 to TRBJ2-1, with D maybe TRBD2 (6 bases). The CDR3 runs to 15 residues. Trimming cost V 3 bases and J 6 bases, with 15 bases left between them. Germline V lookup: CDR1 MGHDK, CDR2 SYGVNS. Written as DNA, the CDR3 is TGTGCCAGCAGTGACGCGGGGATTCTCTTCAATGAGCAGTTCTTC. Residues: CASSDAGILFNEQFF.

The rearrangement links TRBV7-9 to TRBJ2-7; a weak D match, TRBD1 (7 bases). Germline V gene lookup returns CDR1 SEHNR and CDR2 FQNEAQ (reference sequence). V was cut by 5 bases and J by 5 bases, with 19 bases left in between. CDR3 length: 15 residues. For the CDR3, the DNA is TGTGCCAGCAGCCAATACGCGCAGGGGGGCCACGAGCAGTACTTC. This codes for CASSQYAQGGHEQYF.

The chain uses TRBV18 and TRBJ2-1; D perhaps matches TRBD1 (6 bases). This CDR3 has 15 amino acids. Germline CDR1 KGHSH, CDR2 LQKENI. Deletions cut 1 base from V and 3 bases from J, with 10 bases between. CDR3 residues: CASSPLGGRYNEQFF. As DNA, the CDR3 is TGTGCCAGCTCACCACTAGGGGGACGCTACAATGAGCAGTTCTTC.

V is TRBV19 and J is TRBJ1-2; tentative D call: TRBD1 (5 bases). Per the germline V gene, CDR1 is LNHDA and CDR2 is SQIVND (reference sequence). The V and J ends lost 7 bases and 3 bases respectively, with 15 bases between them. The CDR3 has 14 amino acids. CDR3 in DNA: TGTGCCAGTATGGGGGAGGTCGCCCACTATGGCTACACCTTC. This encodes CASMGEVAHYGYTF.

In its sample, this clone was seen once. The chain has TRBV9 and TRBJ2-7, with 8 bases identical to TRBD1. Trimming removed 3 bases from V and 4 bases from J; junction bases left unmatched: 3. There are 13 residues in the CDR3. Germline values: CDR1 SGDLS, CDR2 YYNGEE. The DNA of the CDR3 is TGTGCCAGCAGCGGCAGACAGGGGTACGAGCAGTACTTC. This encodes CASSGRQGYEQYF.

This chain links TRBV30 with TRBJ2-2; TRBD2 might be the D (7 bases). The germline V gene has CDR1 GTSNPN and CDR2 SVGIG (reference sequence). Trimming pared 4 bases from V and 5 bases from J, leaving 20 bases between. The CDR3 sequence is 16 residues long. Here the CDR3 reads CAWMGRAGTQTGELFF. Here the CDR3 DNA reads TGTGCCTGGATGGGGAGGGCCGGGACACAAACCGGGGAGCTGTTTTTT.

The chain has TRBV19 and TRBJ1-5; weak D call: TRBD1 (6 bases). The CDR3 has 16 residues. Trimming stripped 4 bases from V and 3 bases from J, with 16 bases between. Germline CDR1 LNHDA, CDR2 SQIVND (reference sequence). The CDR3 DNA reads as TGTGCCAGTAGTACTACAGGGAGTCTCCTCAATCAGCCCCAGCATTTT. Its protein product is CASSTTGSLLNQPQHF.

V usage is TRBV9 and J usage is TRBJ2-7, with TRBD1 matching 12 bases. Germline V CDR1 and CDR2: SGDLS, YYNGEE. Trimming took 4 bases from V and 5 from J; bases not matched to a gene: 7. The CDR3 runs to 15 residues. CDR3 region: CASSQRDRGPNEQYF. CDR3 DNA: TGTGCCAGCAGCCAACGGGACAGGGGGCCCAACGAGCAGTACTTC.

The rearrangement joins TRBV6-5 to TRBJ2-3; 8 positions match TRBD1. This CDR3 region has 13 residues. With V trimmed by 6 bases and J by 12 bases, 11 bases remained unmatched. The germline CDR1 and CDR2 sequences are MNHEY and SVGAGI. The CDR3 region is CASSPPRGPHQYF. The CDR3 DNA reads as TGTGCCAGCAGCCCCCCCAGGGGGCCACATCAGTATTTT.

The V gene is TRBV5-1, the J gene TRBJ2-7, with 10 bases fitting TRBD2. The ends lost 7 bases at V and 2 bases at J; junction bases unmatched: 6. Germline lookup yields CDR1 SGHRS and CDR2 YFSETQ. The CDR3 contains 14 residues. The CDR3 nucleotides read TGCGCCAGCGGTCCTAGCGGGAGCGCCTACGAGCAGTACTTC. As protein: CASGPSGSAYEQYF.

This chain uses TRBV19 with TRBJ1-2, with D tentatively TRBD1 (6 bases). Trimming pared 7 bases from V and 6 bases from J, leaving 21 bases between. CDR1 is LNHDA and CDR2 is SQIVND in the germline V gene (reference sequence). The CDR3 is 15 residues long. The CDR3 sequence: CASTLGPGANDGYTF. DNA for the CDR3: TGTGCCAGTACCCTGGGCCCAGGGGCAAACGATGGCTACACCTTC.

The CDR3 nucleotides are TGTGCCAGTAGTATACCGAGTCAGCCCCAGCATTTT. It translates to CASSIPSQPQHF. The V and J genes are TRBV19 and TRBJ1-5; D gene unclear. Between the trimmed V and J ends, which lost 2 bases and 6 bases, there was a span of 5 bases. The CDR3 has 12 amino acids. From germline, CDR1 is LNHDA and CDR2 SQIVND (reference sequence).

DNA for the CDR3: TGTGCCAGCAGCTTGAGGGGCGAGCAGTACTTC. This codes for CASSLRGEQYF. The V gene is TRBV5-6, the J gene TRBJ2-7, with D possibly being TRBD1 (5 bases). The CDR3 contains 11 residues. Germline CDR1 reads SGHDT; CDR2 reads YYEEEE. With 1 base removed from V and 6 bases from J, the gap between germline ends came to 5 bases.